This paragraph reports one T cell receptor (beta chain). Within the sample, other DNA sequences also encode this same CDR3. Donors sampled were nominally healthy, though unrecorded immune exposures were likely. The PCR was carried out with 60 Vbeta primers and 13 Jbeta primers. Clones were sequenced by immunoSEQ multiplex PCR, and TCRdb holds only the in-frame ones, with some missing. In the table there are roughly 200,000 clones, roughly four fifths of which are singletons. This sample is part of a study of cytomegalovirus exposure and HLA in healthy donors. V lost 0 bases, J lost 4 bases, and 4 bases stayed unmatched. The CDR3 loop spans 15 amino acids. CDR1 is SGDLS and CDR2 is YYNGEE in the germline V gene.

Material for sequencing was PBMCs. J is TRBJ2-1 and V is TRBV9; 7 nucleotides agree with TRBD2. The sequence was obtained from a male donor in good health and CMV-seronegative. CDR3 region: CASSVELAPYNEQFF. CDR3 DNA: TGTGCCAGCAGCGTAGAACTAGCGCCTTACAATGAGCAGTTCTTC.